Listed here is a single TCR beta chain. These data come from a study of cytomegalovirus exposure and HLA in healthy donors. Primers for the PCR totalled 60 Vbeta and 13 Jbeta. The data were produced by immunoSEQ multiplex PCR, yet TCRdb's version contains in-frame clones alone and is incomplete. The table shows around 80,000 clones, with 62% occurring only once. Specimen: PBMCs. The clonotype was recovered from a male donor in good health and CMV-seropositive.

CDR3 region: CASSLQGDEQFF. CDR3 coding DNA: TGCGCCAGCAGCCTTCAGGGTGATGAGCAGTTCTTC. The chain couples TRBV5-1 to TRBJ2-1; TRBD1 is a possible D gene (5 bases). Trimming pared 4 bases from V and 8 bases from J, leaving 10 bases between. This CDR3 spans 12 amino acids. Germline V CDR1 and CDR2: SGHRS, YFSETQ.